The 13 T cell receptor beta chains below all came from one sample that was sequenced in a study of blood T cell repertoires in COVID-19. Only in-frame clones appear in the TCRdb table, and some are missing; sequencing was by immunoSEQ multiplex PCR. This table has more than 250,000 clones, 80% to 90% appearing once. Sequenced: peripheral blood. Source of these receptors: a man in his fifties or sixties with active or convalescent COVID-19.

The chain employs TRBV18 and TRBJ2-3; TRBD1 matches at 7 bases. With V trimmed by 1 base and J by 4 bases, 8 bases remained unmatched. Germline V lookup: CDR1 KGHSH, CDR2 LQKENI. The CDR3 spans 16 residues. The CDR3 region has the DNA TGTGCCAGCTCACCACAGGGGGCTGGGGGCGCAGATACGCAGTATTTT. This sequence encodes CASSPQGAGGADTQYF.

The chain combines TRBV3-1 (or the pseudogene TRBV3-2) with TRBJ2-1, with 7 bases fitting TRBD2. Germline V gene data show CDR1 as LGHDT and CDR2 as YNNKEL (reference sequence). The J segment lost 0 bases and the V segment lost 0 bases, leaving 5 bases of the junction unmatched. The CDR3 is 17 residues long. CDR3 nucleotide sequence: TGTGCCAGCAGCCAAGATTTTGGCGGGAGCTCCTACAATGAGCAGTTCTTC. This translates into CASSQDFGGSSYNEQFF.

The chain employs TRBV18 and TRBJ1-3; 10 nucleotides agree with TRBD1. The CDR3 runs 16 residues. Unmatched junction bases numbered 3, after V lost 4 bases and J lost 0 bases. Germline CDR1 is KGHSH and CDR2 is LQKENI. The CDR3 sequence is CASSRGQGVSGNTIYF. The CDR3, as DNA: TGTGCCAGCTCACGAGGACAGGGGGTCTCTGGAAACACCATATATTTT.

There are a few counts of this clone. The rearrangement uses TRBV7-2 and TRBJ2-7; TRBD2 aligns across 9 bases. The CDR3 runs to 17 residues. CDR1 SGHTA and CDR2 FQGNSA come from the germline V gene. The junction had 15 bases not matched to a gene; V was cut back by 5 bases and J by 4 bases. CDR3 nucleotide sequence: TGTGCCAGCAGCGACCCCACGGGGCGGGGGGGCTCTTACGAGCAGTACTTC. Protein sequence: CASSDPTGRGGSYEQYF.

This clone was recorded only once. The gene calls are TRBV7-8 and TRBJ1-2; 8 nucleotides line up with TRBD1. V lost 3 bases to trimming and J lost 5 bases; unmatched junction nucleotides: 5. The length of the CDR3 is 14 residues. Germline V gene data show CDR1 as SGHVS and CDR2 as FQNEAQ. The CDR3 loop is CASSFWDRTYGYTF. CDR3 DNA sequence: TGTGCCAGCAGCTTCTGGGACAGGACTTATGGCTACACCTTC.

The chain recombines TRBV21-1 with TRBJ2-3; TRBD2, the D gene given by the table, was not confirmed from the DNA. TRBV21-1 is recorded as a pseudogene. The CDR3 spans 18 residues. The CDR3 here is CASSARRTSGGETDTQYF. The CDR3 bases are TGTGCCAGCAGCGCGCGGAGGACTAGCGGGGGGGAGACAGATACGCAGTATTTT.

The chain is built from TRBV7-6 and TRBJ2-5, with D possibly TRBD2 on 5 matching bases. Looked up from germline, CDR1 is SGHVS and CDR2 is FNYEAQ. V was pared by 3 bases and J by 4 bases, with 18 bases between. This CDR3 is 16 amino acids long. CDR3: CASSFSVGLMAETQYF. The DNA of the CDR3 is TGTGCCAGCAGCTTTAGCGTCGGGCTAATGGCAGAGACCCAGTACTTC.

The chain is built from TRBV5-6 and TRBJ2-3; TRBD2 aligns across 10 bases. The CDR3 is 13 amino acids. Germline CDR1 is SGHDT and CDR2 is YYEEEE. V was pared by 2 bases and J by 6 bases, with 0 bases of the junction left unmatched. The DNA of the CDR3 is TGTGCCAGCAGCTTAGCGGGAGGGGATACGCAGTATTTT. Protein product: CASSLAGGDTQYF.

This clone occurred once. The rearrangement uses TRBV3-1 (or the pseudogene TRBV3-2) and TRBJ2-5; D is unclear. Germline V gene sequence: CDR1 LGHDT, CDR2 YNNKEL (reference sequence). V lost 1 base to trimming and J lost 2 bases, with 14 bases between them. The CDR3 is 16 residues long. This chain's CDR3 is CASSQVGSALQETQYF. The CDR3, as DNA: TGTGCCAGCAGCCAAGTAGGATCAGCGTTACAAGAGACCCAGTACTTC.

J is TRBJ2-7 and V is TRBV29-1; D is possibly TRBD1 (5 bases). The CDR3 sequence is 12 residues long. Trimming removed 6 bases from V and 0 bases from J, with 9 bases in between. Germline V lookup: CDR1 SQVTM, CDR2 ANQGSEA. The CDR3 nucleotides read TGCAGCGTCGAGACAGTCTCCTACGAGCAGTACTTC. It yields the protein CSVETVSYEQYF.

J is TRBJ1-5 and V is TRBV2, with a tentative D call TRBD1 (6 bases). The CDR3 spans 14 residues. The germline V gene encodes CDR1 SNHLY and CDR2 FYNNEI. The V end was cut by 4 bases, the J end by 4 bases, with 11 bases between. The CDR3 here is CASSVDRWNQPQHF. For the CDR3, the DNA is TGTGCCAGCAGTGTTGACAGGTGGAATCAGCCCCAGCATTTT.

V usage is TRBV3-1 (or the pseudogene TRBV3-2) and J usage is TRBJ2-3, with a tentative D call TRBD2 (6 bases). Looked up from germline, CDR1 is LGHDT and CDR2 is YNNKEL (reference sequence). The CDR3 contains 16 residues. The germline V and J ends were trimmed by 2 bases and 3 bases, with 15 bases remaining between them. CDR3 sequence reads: CASSQSWGGGTDTQYF. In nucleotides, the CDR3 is TGTGCCAGCAGCCAAAGTTGGGGAGGCGGTACAGATACGCAGTATTTT.

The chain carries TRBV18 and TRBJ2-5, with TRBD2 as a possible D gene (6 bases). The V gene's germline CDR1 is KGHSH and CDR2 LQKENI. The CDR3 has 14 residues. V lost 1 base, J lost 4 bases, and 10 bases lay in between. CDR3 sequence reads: CASSPQTRGETQYF. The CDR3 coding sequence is TGTGCCAGCTCACCACAGACTAGGGGAGAGACCCAGTACTTC.